This passage covers 5 T cell receptor beta chains from one sample sequenced in a study of blood T cells in healthy people across ages. A second 7 to 11 cycle PCR used barcoded and J-beta primers. MiXCR, applied by TCRdb to the 5' RACE reads, yields one record per CDR3 protein. The sample lists 1.5 million to 2 million distinct CDR3 sequences, roughly 43% seen once, with more than 20% in the top ten. Source material: blood. These receptors were taken from a human donor in good health.

As regards this clonotype: The germline gene is not matched at one end of the junction; a read error may be the cause. V usage is TRBV20-1 and J usage is TRBJ2-7; D may be TRBD1 or TRBD2 (6 bases each). From germline, CDR1 is DFQATT and CDR2 SNEGSKA (reference sequence). The CDR3 runs 15 residues. CDR3 bases: TGCAGTGCTAGAGATGAGGAGGGGGACTCCCACGAGCAGTACTTC. It encodes CSARDEEGDSHEQYF.

The chain combines TRBV4-1 with TRBJ2-2; TRBD2 is a possible D gene (6 bases). The V gene's germline CDR1 is MGHRA and CDR2 YSYEKL. CDR3 length: 13 residues. V shed 8 bases and J shed 3 bases, with 10 bases lying between them. The CDR3 nucleotides are TGCGCCAGCTTTGGAGGGGACACCGGGGAGCTGTTTTTT. Protein product: CASFGGDTGELFF.

The chain uses TRBV28 and TRBJ2-5; D might be TRBD2 (5 bases). Germline assignment: CDR1 MDHEN and CDR2 SYDVKM. V was cut by 4 bases and J by 5 bases, with 14 bases left in between. CDR3 length: 14 residues. For the CDR3, the DNA is TGTGCCAGCAGTTGGCCCCTCACGGGGGAGACCCAGTACTTC. Its protein is CASSWPLTGETQYF.

In its sample, this clonotype was seen many times. V usage is TRBV6-2 or TRBV6-3 and J usage is TRBJ2-7; D is undetermined. The germline V gene has CDR1 MNHEY and CDR2 SVGEGT. This CDR3 contains 13 residues. The germline V and J ends were trimmed by 6 bases and 0 bases, with 9 bases remaining between them. CDR3 nucleotides: TGTGCCAGCAGAAGGAGCCCCTCCTACGAGCAGTACTTC. This translates into CASRRSPSYEQYF.

The chain recombines TRBV30 with TRBJ1-2, with TRBD1 as a possible D gene (5 bases). Germline V gene lookup returns CDR1 GTSNPN and CDR2 SVGIG (reference sequence). The CDR3 is 12 residues long. V was clipped by 3 bases and J by 6 bases, with 11 bases between them. The CDR3 DNA reads as TGTGCCTGGAGCCCGACAGTAAATGGCTACACCTTC. Translated, it gives CAWSPTVNGYTF. Full variable domain (remainder filled in from reference TRBV30 and TRBJ1-2): SQTIHQWPATLVQPVGSPLSLECTVEGTSNPNLYWYRQAAGRGLQLLFYSVGIGQISSEVPQNLSASRPQDRQFILSSKKLLLSDSGFYLCAWSPTVNGYTFGSGTRLTVV.